This record looks at one T cell receptor beta chain sequence and its context. The sample comes from a study of blood T cell repertoires in COVID-19. Overall study: T cells, B-cell-depleted T cells, or PBMCs supplied cDNA or gDNA.

Original analysis: Reference gene primers were amplified, and this amplification served to estimate nucleated cell counts. The protocol was immunoSEQ multiplex PCR, while the TCRdb copy is restricted to in-frame clones and leaves out a portion. That table furnishes V, J and clone size, whereas the DNA furnished D and trimming. The profile covers over 150,000 clones, with 80% appearing a single time and 3% to 3.5% taken by the ten largest. Germline V CDR1 and CDR2: SGHVS, FQNEAQ. This CDR3 has 14 residues. Deletions cut 7 bases from V and 0 bases from J, with 10 bases between. Everyone who took part was roughly 18 to 89 years old, and they came from about 25 US areas.

This sequence was found in a woman aged 55-69 years who had recovered from COVID-19. The chain is built from TRBV7-8 and TRBJ1-5, with no clear D. The sequencing sample was made of PBMCs or T cells enriched from blood (not recorded which). CDR3 DNA sequence: TGTGCCAGCAACCGGGAGTTTAGCAATCAGCCCCAGCATTTT. It yields the protein CASNREFSNQPQHF.